The 5 T cell receptor beta chains in this list originate from one sample, sequenced in a study of cytomegalovirus exposure and HLA in healthy donors. PCR was performed using 60 Vbeta and 13 Jbeta primers. Sequencing used immunoSEQ multiplex PCR; TCRdb keeps in-frame clones, though not all of them. The table has about 160,000 clones, roughly 85% seen once. The sample was PBMCs. These receptors originate from a man younger than 35 in good health and CMV-seropositive.

The rearrangement joins TRBV7-2 to TRBJ1-3; weak D call: TRBD1 (6 bases). Deletions cut 5 bases from V and 0 bases from J, with 23 bases between. The CDR3 has 19 residues. CDR1 and CDR2 (germline): SGHTA, FQGNSA. The DNA for the CDR3 is TGTGCCAGCAGCACCCGACGGGACACACCCCAGAGCTCTGGAAACACCATATATTTT. Protein: CASSTRRDTPQSSGNTIYF.

The chain has TRBV13 and TRBJ1-3; possible D gene TRBD1, 5 bases. Germline V CDR1 and CDR2: PRHDT, FYEKMQ (reference sequence). The CDR3 is 13 amino acids. V was trimmed by 3 bases and J by 8 bases, leaving 11 bases between them. The CDR3 nucleotides are TGTGCCAGCAGCTTTGAGGGACTCGACACCATATATTTT. Its translation is CASSFEGLDTIYF.

The chain links TRBV7-3 to TRBJ2-1; 7 bases map to TRBD2. The ends lost 2 bases at V and 2 bases at J; junction bases unmatched: 6. CDR1 is SGHTA, CDR2 FQGTGA, per germline. CDR3 size: 16 residues. The CDR3 DNA is TGTGCCAGCAGCTTATGCGGGGGAAAAACCTACAATGAGCAGTTCTTC. This encodes CASSLCGGKTYNEQFF. The whole variable domain, filled in from reference TRBV7-3 and TRBJ2-1, reads GAGVSQTPSNKVTEKGKYVELRCDPISGHTALYWYRQSLGQGPEFLIYFQGTGAADDSGLPNDRFFAVRPEGSVSTLKIQRTERGDSAVYLCASSLCGGKTYNEQFFGPGTRLTVL.

The chain has TRBV18 and TRBJ2-7; D possibly corresponds to TRBD1 (6 bases). The CDR3 is made up of 14 amino acids. The germline V and J ends were trimmed by 5 bases and 6 bases, with 17 bases remaining between them. From germline, CDR1 is KGHSH and CDR2 LQKENI. The CDR3 DNA sequence: TGTGCCAGCTCAAAGAACAGGGTAATCCTCGAGCAGTACTTC. Protein: CASSKNRVILEQYF.

The chain joins TRBV27 to TRBJ2-7, with D unresolved. The CDR3 loop spans 14 amino acids. Trimming removed 6 bases from V and 6 bases from J, with 18 bases in between. Germline assignment: CDR1 MNHEY and CDR2 SMNVEV (reference sequence). The CDR3 loop is CASRSDSRPGEQYF. The DNA for the CDR3 is TGTGCCAGCAGGTCCGACTCCCGGCCCGGCGAGCAGTACTTC.